This T cell receptor beta chain is drawn from a study of beta chain features in type 1 diabetes. Sorted CD4+ subsets: naive, central memory, regulatory, stem cell-like memory (CD45RO/CCR7/CD25/CD127/CD95/CD27 panel). Isolated RNA was reverse transcribed in full, so expressed TCRB transcripts were sequenced. Clones were read by immunoSEQ multiplex PCR, and TCRdb kept only the in-frame ones, dropping some. The sample lists around 200,000 clones, 10% to 15% occurring once. This clone was observed a handful of times. Trimming cost V 5 bases and J 1 base, with 15 bases left between them. The CDR3 loop spans 15 amino acids. Germline V gene sequence: CDR1 MNHEY, CDR2 SMNVEV (reference sequence).

V gene TRBV27 combines with J gene TRBJ2-7, with D possibly being TRBD1 (6 bases). This TCR came from a woman aged 18 to 35 in good health. Sequencing was carried out using central memory CD4+ T cells from blood. The CDR3 region has the DNA TGTGCCAGCAGTAAACCTGGACAGTTATCCTACGAGCAGTACTTC. Translated: CASSKPGQLSYEQYF.